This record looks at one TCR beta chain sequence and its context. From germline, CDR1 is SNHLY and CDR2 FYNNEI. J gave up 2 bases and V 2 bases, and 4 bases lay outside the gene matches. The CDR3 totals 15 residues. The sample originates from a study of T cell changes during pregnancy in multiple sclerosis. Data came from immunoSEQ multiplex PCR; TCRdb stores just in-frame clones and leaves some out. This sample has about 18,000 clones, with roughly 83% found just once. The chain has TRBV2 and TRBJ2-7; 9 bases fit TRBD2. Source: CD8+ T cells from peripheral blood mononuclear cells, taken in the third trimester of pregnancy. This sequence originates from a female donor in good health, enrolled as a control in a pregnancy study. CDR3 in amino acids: CASSELAGGTYEQYF. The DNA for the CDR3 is TGTGCCAGCAGTGAATTGGCGGGGGGGACCTACGAGCAGTACTTC.